The T cell receptor (beta chain) under discussion was sequenced for a study of Graves' ophthalmopathy and Graves' hyperthyroidism. Hyperthyroidism was new, under 2 months, in patients aged 18 to 65. If patients had other autoimmune diseases, uncontrolled infections, pregnancy or lactation, they were excluded. Symptoms, serum thyroxine and TRAb, thyroid ultrasound, and orbital computed tomography formed the diagnostic basis. Broader study findings: In blood, most expanded thyroid clonotypes above 0.001 frequency were also detected.

Trimming took off 4 bases at V and 4 bases at J, with 16 bases between the two ends. From germline, CDR1 is SGHAT and CDR2 FQNNGV. The CDR3 loop spans 15 amino acids. Scientists amplified the TCR beta CDR3 regions from RNA transcripts. In the first round, RT-PCR was carried out with HTBI primers, and a multiplex PCR formed the second round. Using its own MiXCR run on the multiplex PCR reads, TCRdb lists one record per CDR3 protein. Counted here are about 1.1 million distinct CDR3 sequences, roughly 35% occurring once; the ten biggest clones make up more than 9.5%. This clonotype has a single count. Its antigen remains unidentified.

Sequencing was carried out using peripheral blood or thyroid tissue (not recorded which). The TCR comes from an adult man with Graves' hyperthyroidism. The V call is TRBV11-2, the J call TRBJ2-5, with D tentatively TRBD1 or TRBD2 (6 bases each). This chain's CDR3 is CASSSTKGGRETQYF. In DNA, the CDR3 is TGTGCCAGCAGCTCGACTAAGGGGGGACGAGAGACCCAGTACTTC.